The following is a TCR beta chain sequence with its context. Its antigen remains unidentified. The junction had 5 bases not matched to a gene; V was cut back by 0 bases and J by 4 bases. This CDR3 contains 16 residues. Germline CDR1 is SEHNR and CDR2 is FQNEAQ (reference sequence). As to time point: week 23, last vaccination. Every vaccine dose comprised 300 ug of mutant IDH1 20-mer peptide plus topical imiquimod. The sample originates from a study of a mutant IDH1 vaccine in newly diagnosed glioma. Turning to the study itself: Treated patients comprised 62.5% males and around 40% females, mean age about 44 years.

Only in-frame clones appear in the TCRdb table, and some are missing; sequencing was by immunoSEQ multiplex PCR. This table has 50,000 to 85,000 clones, 84% appearing once. The sample consisted of PBMCs, taken from a glioma patient whose treatment included an IDH1 peptide vaccine. The clonotype originates from a young man with glioma. The gene calls are TRBV7-9 and TRBJ1-1; 10 bases align to TRBD1. The CDR3 sequence is CASSLAPRTGGTEAFF. The DNA of the CDR3 is TGTGCCAGCAGCTTAGCCCCCAGGACAGGGGGCACTGAAGCTTTCTTT.